The 7 T cell receptor beta chains below were found in one sample sequenced in a study of neoadjuvant anti-PD-1 for oral cavity cancer. Here immunoSEQ multiplex PCR was the method, and the copy in TCRdb shows in-frame clones only, minus some. The profile shows around 18,000 clones, 65% to 70% of them singletons. Source: PBMCs, taken before nivolumab (anti-PD-1) treatment. All receptors come from a person aged 40 to 85 with oral cavity squamous cell carcinoma.

This clone was counted a few times. The rearrangement links TRBV6-1 to TRBJ2-5, with D possibly matching TRBD1 (6 bases). CDR1 is MNHNS and CDR2 is SASEGT in the germline V gene. The V gene lost 6 bases and the J gene lost 1 base, with 12 bases spanning the gap. CDR3 size: 14 residues. The CDR3 sequence: CASRRDTLQETQYF. In nucleotides, the CDR3 is TGTGCCAGCAGACGGGACACGCTCCAAGAGACCCAGTACTTC.

This clone was counted a single time. The V gene is TRBV30, the J gene TRBJ2-7, with 8 nucleotides matching TRBD1. The CDR3 has 14 residues. V was clipped by 7 bases and J by 8 bases; unmatched bases: 16. Germline CDR1 GTSNPN, CDR2 SVGIG (reference sequence). As DNA, the CDR3 is TGTGCCTTCGCCCCCGGGACAGGAAATGTAAAGCAGTACTTC. Translated: CAFAPGTGNVKQYF.

The chain carries TRBV7-8 and TRBJ2-7; D gene ambiguous. The CDR3 runs to 15 residues. Germline loops: CDR1 SGHVS, CDR2 FQNEAQ. V was shortened by 0 bases and J by 1 base, with 10 bases between the two germline ends. The CDR3 sequence is CASSLARRYSYEQYF. As DNA, the CDR3 is TGTGCCAGCAGCTTAGCTCGCAGGTATTCCTACGAGCAGTACTTC.

This clone turned up a few times. The rearrangement joins TRBV2 to TRBJ2-2, with TRBD1 identical over 9 bases. Germline CDR1 is SNHLY and CDR2 is FYNNEI. J was trimmed by 14 bases and V by 1 base; bases with no gene match: 11. The CDR3 is made up of 15 amino acids. The CDR3, as DNA: TGTGCCAGCAGTGAAGAAGGACAGGGGATGATTAAACTGTTTTTT. It codes for CASSEEGQGMIKLFF.

This clone was counted only a few times. The rearrangement uses TRBV14 and TRBJ2-3, with D possibly being TRBD1 (5 bases). The CDR3 length is 16 residues. CDR1 and CDR2 from the germline V gene are SGHDN and FVKESK. Trimming left V 4 bases short and J 3 bases short, with 17 bases between. The CDR3 coding sequence is TGTGCCAGCAGCCCCCTAGTGGCTAGGGGAACAGATACGCAGTATTTT. It specifies CASSPLVARGTDTQYF.

In this sample, this clone turned up a few times. The chain carries TRBV5-1 and TRBJ1-1; the match to TRBD1 covers 7 bases. Germline lookup yields CDR1 SGHRS and CDR2 YFSETQ. The CDR3 has 14 residues. The V gene end was trimmed by 0 bases and the J gene end by 7 bases; junction bases not matched to a gene: 6. The CDR3 coding sequence is TGCGCCAGCAGCTTGGGGGACAGCGATCTTGAAGCTTTCTTT. It encodes CASSLGDSDLEAFF.

The chain employs TRBV2 and TRBJ2-3; TRBD1 or TRBD2 may be the D gene (5 bases each). The V gene's germline CDR1 is SNHLY and CDR2 FYNNEI. This CDR3 spans 13 amino acids. V lost 7 bases and J lost 3, with 11 bases in between. The CDR3 here is CASTRGLTDTQYF. The CDR3 DNA follows: TGTGCCAGCACGAGGGGCCTGACAGATACGCAGTATTTT.